What follows are 29 T cell receptor beta chains derived from one specimen sequenced in a study of T cells in Graves' hyperthyroidism and ophthalmopathy. TCR beta CDR3 regions were amplified from RNA transcripts. Initially, a first-round RT-PCR of the TCR CDR3 employed the HTBI primer set. Using its own MiXCR run on the multiplex PCR reads, TCRdb lists one record per CDR3 protein. The sample records roughly 660,000 distinct CDR3 sequences, about 18% being singletons. The sample taken for sequencing was blood. These receptors originate from a man aged 45-65 years with Graves' hyperthyroidism.

The sample holds many counts of this clonotype. V is TRBV27 and J is TRBJ2-2; TRBD1 aligns across 9 bases. The CDR3 contains 15 residues. CDR1 and CDR2 (germline): MNHEY, SMNVEV (reference sequence). V trimming: 3 bases; J trimming: 4 bases; junction bases outside the gene matches: 3. CDR3 sequence (DNA): TGTGCCAGCAGTTTGGGGACAGGGCCCACCGGGGAGCTGTTTTTT. Protein: CASSLGTGPTGELFF.

This clonotype was seen ten or more times. V usage is TRBV27 and J usage is TRBJ1-6; no definite D call. The germline gives CDR1 MNHEY, CDR2 SMNVEV (reference sequence). The CDR3 runs to 13 residues. V was clipped by 5 bases and J by 7 bases, with 9 bases between them. The CDR3 DNA follows: TGTGCCAGCAGTCTCACCGTCAATTCACCCCTCCACTTT. Its protein product is CASSLTVNSPLHF.

This clonotype occurred many times. This chain uses TRBV10-1 with TRBJ1-1; TRBD1 aligns across 7 bases. This CDR3 spans 14 amino acids. Trimming took 2 bases from V and 5 from J; bases not matched to a gene: 5. The germline gives CDR1 WNHNN, CDR2 SYGVQD (reference sequence). The CDR3 loop is CASSERQGRTEAFF. CDR3 sequence (DNA): TGCGCCAGCAGTGAGAGACAGGGACGGACTGAAGCTTTCTTT.

This clonotype has a handful of counts. The V call is TRBV6-2 or TRBV6-3, the J call TRBJ2-7; D unresolved. Germline lookup yields CDR1 MNHEY and CDR2 SVGEGT. The ends were cut back, 5 bases at V and 2 bases at J, with 10 bases in the middle. The CDR3 totals 13 residues. The CDR3 loop is CASSPFLAYEQYF. The DNA for the CDR3 is TGTGCCAGCAGTCCCTTCTTGGCCTACGAGCAGTACTTC.

Worth noting for this clonotype: At one end the junction does not follow the germline gene, possibly because of a read error. V is TRBV9 and J is TRBJ2-6; 10 bases match TRBD1. CDR3 size: 15 residues. Germline lookup yields CDR1 SGDLS and CDR2 YYNGEE. CDR3 sequence: CASSIQGTGDAPLSF. CDR3 nucleotides: TGTGCCAGCAGCATTCAGGGGACAGGGGATGCCCCTCTTTCTTTC.

This clonotype was found many times. The chain is built from TRBV20-1 and TRBJ1-1, with a tentative D call TRBD1 (5 bases). V shed 2 bases and J shed 2 bases, with 6 bases lying between them. CDR3 length: 12 amino acids. In germline, CDR1 is DFQATT, CDR2 SNEGSKA (reference sequence). This chain's CDR3 is CSARQGNTEAFF. CDR3 DNA: TGCAGTGCTAGACAGGGAAACACTGAAGCTTTCTTT.

This clonotype was seen many times. V gene TRBV7-9 combines with J gene TRBJ2-7; 7 bases align to TRBD2. The V gene end was trimmed by 5 bases and the J gene end by 3 bases; junction bases not matched to a gene: 1. This CDR3 is 12 amino acids long. Germline assignment: CDR1 SEHNR and CDR2 FQNEAQ (reference sequence). CDR3: CASSERDYEQYF. The DNA for the CDR3 is TGTGCCAGCAGCGAGCGGGACTACGAGCAGTACTTC. Complete variable domain (other parts from reference TRBV7-9 and TRBJ2-7): DTGVSQNPRHKITKRGQNVTFRCDPISEHNRLYWYRQTLGQGPEFLTYFQNEAQLEKSRLLSDRFSAERPKGSFSTLEIQRTEQGDSAMYLCASSERDYEQYFGPGTRLTVT.

The chain carries TRBV10-3 and TRBJ1-6, with unresolved D. Between the trimmed V and J ends, which lost 0 bases and 8 bases, there was a span of 2 bases. The CDR3 is 12 amino acids. CDR1 is ENHRY and CDR2 is SYGVKD in the germline V gene. CDR3 bases: TGTGCCATCAGTGAGTCACATTCACCCCTCCACTTT. Protein sequence: CAISESHSPLHF.

This clonotype has a count of ten or more. V is TRBV19 and J is TRBJ1-4; 8 bases match TRBD1. V was clipped by 6 bases and J by 5 bases; unmatched bases: 5. The CDR3 is made up of 14 amino acids. Germline CDR1 is LNHDA and CDR2 is SQIVND (reference sequence). For the CDR3, the DNA is TGTGCCAGTAGAACCCAGGGGGCGAATGAAAAACTGTTTTTT. Translated, it gives CASRTQGANEKLFF.

This sequence joins TRBV30 and TRBJ2-1; D unresolved. V was pared by 0 bases and J by 7 bases, with 10 bases between. Looked up from germline, CDR1 is GTSNPN and CDR2 is SVGIG (reference sequence). The CDR3 length is 13 residues. This CDR3 reads CAWSVMITNEQFF. In nucleotides, the CDR3 is TGTGCCTGGAGTGTAATGATCACTAATGAGCAGTTCTTC.

The chain couples TRBV27 to TRBJ2-5, with TRBD2 identical over 7 bases. CDR1 is MNHEY, CDR2 SMNVEV, per germline (reference sequence). The CDR3 loop spans 15 amino acids. The J segment lost 4 bases and the V segment lost 8 bases, leaving 13 bases of the junction unmatched. CDR3 bases: TGTGCCAGCGGGGCGGGGAGGGATCGTGTAGAGACCCAGTACTTC. It specifies CASGAGRDRVETQYF.

This clonotype appeared many times. This chain links TRBV24-1 with TRBJ1-1, with D perhaps matching TRBD1 (5 bases). The germline V gene has CDR1 KGHDR and CDR2 SFDVKD. This CDR3 contains 13 residues. V shed 4 bases and J shed 8 bases, with 13 bases lying between them. CDR3 DNA: TGTGCCACCAGTGACCCCGCGGGACTAGAAGCTTTCTTT. Translating it yields CATSDPAGLEAFF.

V gene TRBV20-1 combines with J gene TRBJ2-7, with D perhaps matching TRBD1 (5 bases). Trimming cost V 4 bases and J 2 bases, with 12 bases left between them. Germline V gene sequence: CDR1 DFQATT, CDR2 SNEGSKA (reference sequence). This CDR3 has 13 residues. In DNA form, the CDR3 reads TGCAGTGCTAAGGACACCCGGGCCTACGAGCAGTACTTC. Its protein product is CSAKDTRAYEQYF.

Concerning this clonotype: A much larger clone sits a single nucleotide away, making a read error possible. The V and J genes are TRBV28 and TRBJ2-7; D is unresolved. CDR3 length: 12 amino acids. The germline V gene has CDR1 MDHEN and CDR2 SYDVKM. V was pared by 2 bases and J by 3 bases, with 5 bases between. CDR3 in amino acids: CASSLIDYEQYF. As DNA, the CDR3 is TGTGCCAGCAGTTTAATAGACTACGAGCAGTACTTC.

This chain links TRBV9 with TRBJ1-1; D is possibly TRBD1 (5 bases). This CDR3 is 17 amino acids long. Germline CDR1 and CDR2: SGDLS and YYNGEE. V was trimmed by 4 bases and J by 2 bases, leaving 21 bases between them. The CDR3 nucleotides are TGTGCCAGCAGCCCTCACCTACGAGGGGATTCAAACACTGAAGCTTTCTTT. This translates into CASSPHLRGDSNTEAFF.

The V gene is TRBV6-5, the J gene TRBJ2-1; no clear D. From germline, CDR1 is MNHEY and CDR2 SVGAGI. The CDR3 runs 15 residues. The V gene lost 2 bases and the J gene lost 8 bases, with 16 bases spanning the gap. Written as DNA, the CDR3 is TGTGCCAGCAGTTACAGTCCTAAATTCCAGGATGAGCAGTTCTTC. Residues: CASSYSPKFQDEQFF.

V gene TRBV7-2 combines with J gene TRBJ1-2; 12 bases agree with TRBD1. The CDR3 runs 15 residues. Germline V gene sequence: CDR1 SGHTA, CDR2 FQGNSA. J gave up 4 bases and V 3 bases, and 3 bases lay outside the gene matches. The CDR3 here is CASSFSGQGAYGYTF. In DNA form, the CDR3 reads TGTGCCAGCAGCTTTTCGGGACAGGGGGCCTATGGCTACACCTTC.

This clonotype showed up many times. The chain couples TRBV12-3 or TRBV12-4 to TRBJ1-1; D may be TRBD1 (5 bases). This CDR3 has 12 residues. Trimming removed 6 bases at V and 8 bases at J, with 13 bases between. This CDR3 is CASRPGGTEAFF. The CDR3 DNA follows: TGTGCCAGCAGACCCGGGGGTACCGAAGCTTTCTTT.

Details on this clonotype: A junction boundary mismatches the germline segment, possibly from a read error. The V gene is TRBV19, the J gene TRBJ2-3; D might be TRBD1 (6 bases). The J call could be wrong; TRBJ1-5 is a better fit for the DNA end. CDR3 size: 18 residues. The germline gives CDR1 LNHDA, CDR2 SQIVND (reference sequence). This CDR3 reads CPSSMLPQSGRDTDTQHF. CDR3 nucleotide sequence: TGTCCCAGTAGTATGCTGCCCCAGAGCGGGAGGGACACAGATACGCAGCATTTT.

This clonotype was seen repeatedly, ten times or more. The chain carries TRBV20-1 and TRBJ2-2, with 7 bases that match TRBD2. Germline V gene sequence: CDR1 DFQATT, CDR2 SNEGSKA (reference sequence). This CDR3 has 15 residues. V lost 0 bases to trimming and J lost 5 bases; unmatched junction nucleotides: 6. The CDR3 DNA reads as TGCAGTGCTAGAGATCCTAGCGGAGTAACCGGGGAGCTGTTTTTT. It translates to CSARDPSGVTGELFF.

Many counts were recorded for this clonotype. This chain links TRBV11-2 with TRBJ2-7, with TRBD2 matching 7 bases. CDR1 is SGHAT and CDR2 is FQNNGV in the germline V gene. The CDR3 runs to 16 residues. V shed 5 bases, J shed 6 bases, and the junction held 16 bases outside the gene matches. The CDR3 DNA follows: TGTGCCAGCAGCGCCCCTGGGCGGGGGAGAACCCTCGAGCAGTACTTC. Protein product: CASSAPGRGRTLEQYF.

This clonotype has a count of ten or more. V usage is TRBV10-3 and J usage is TRBJ2-1; D gene uncertain. V lost 0 bases and J 8 bases, leaving 11 bases between the germline ends. Germline-derived CDR1 and CDR2 are ENHRY and SYGVKD. This CDR3 is built from 14 residues. The chain's CDR3 is CAISESRARDEQFF. Written as DNA, the CDR3 is TGTGCCATCAGTGAGTCTAGGGCTCGGGATGAGCAGTTCTTC.

This chain connects TRBV7-9 to TRBJ2-1, with 7 bases aligning to TRBD1. Germline V gives CDR1 SEHNR, CDR2 FQNEAQ (reference sequence). The junction had 6 bases not matched to a gene; V was cut back by 5 bases and J by 5 bases. The CDR3 extends over 14 amino acids. CDR3 in DNA: TGTGCCAGCAGCATTAGACAGGGCCACAATGAGCAGTTCTTC. Translated: CASSIRQGHNEQFF. The whole variable domain, filled in from reference TRBV7-9 and TRBJ2-1, reads DTGVSQNPRHKITKRGQNVTFRCDPISEHNRLYWYRQTLGQGPEFLTYFQNEAQLEKSRLLSDRFSAERPKGSFSTLEIQRTEQGDSAMYLCASSIRQGHNEQFFGPGTRLTVL.

This clonotype has a count of ten or more. V usage is TRBV20-1 and J usage is TRBJ2-1; D is perhaps TRBD2 (5 bases). V was pared by 3 bases and J by 0 bases, with 12 bases between. Germline V gives CDR1 DFQATT, CDR2 SNEGSKA (reference sequence). The CDR3 sequence is 15 residues long. As DNA, the CDR3 is TGCAGTGCTAGGGAGGACCCGAGCTCCTACAATGAGCAGTTCTTC. This translates into CSAREDPSSYNEQFF.

This clonotype has at least ten counts. The chain employs TRBV3-1 and TRBJ2-7, with 10 bases aligning to TRBD2. The CDR3 length is 15 residues. Germline CDR1 is LGHDT and CDR2 is YNNKEL (reference sequence). The V gene end was trimmed by 4 bases and the J gene end by 0 bases; junction bases not matched to a gene: 3. The CDR3 bases are TGTGCCAGCAGCCCGGTAGCGGGAGGCTCCTACGAGCAGTACTTC. This encodes CASSPVAGGSYEQYF.

This clonotype was detected ten times or more. V is TRBV11-1 and J is TRBJ2-1; a weak D match, TRBD2 (6 bases). V was shortened by 6 bases and J by 2 bases, with 23 bases between the two germline ends. This CDR3 region has 18 residues. Germline V lookup: CDR1 SGHAT, CDR2 FQDESV (reference sequence). DNA for the CDR3: TGTGCCAGCAGTTCCCAACCTGCCGGGACTTCCGCCTACAATGAGCAGTTCTTC. Encoded protein: CASSSQPAGTSAYNEQFF.

The rearrangement uses TRBV24-1 and TRBJ2-3; 9 bases fit TRBD2. Trimming at V came to 2 bases and at J to 5 bases, leaving 7 bases not matched to a gene. Germline values: CDR1 KGHDR, CDR2 SFDVKD. The CDR3 is 16 amino acids. CDR3 protein: CATSDSIAGEGDTQYF. For the CDR3, the DNA is TGTGCCACCAGTGATTCGATAGCGGGAGAAGGAGATACGCAGTATTTT.

The rearrangement links TRBV7-9 to TRBJ1-2, with a tentative D call TRBD1 (6 bases). The CDR3 runs 16 residues. Germline CDR1 reads SEHNR; CDR2 reads FQNEAQ (reference sequence). Trimming left V 7 bases short and J 8 bases short, with 26 bases between. CDR3 sequence reads: CASIPLRTDLKSGYTF. CDR3 in DNA: TGTGCCAGCATCCCCCTGAGGACAGACCTTAAATCGGGCTACACCTTC.

Notes on this clonotype: This may be a read error: a much more frequent sequence differs by one nucleotide. For the CDR3, the DNA is TGTGCCAGCAGCCAAGCGAGCGGGAGTTCAGAGACCCAGTACTTC. It encodes CASSQASGSSETQYF. This chain links TRBV3-1 with TRBJ2-5, with TRBD2 matching over 8 bases. CDR3 length equals 15 residues. V gave up 1 base and J gave up 4 bases; unmatched junction bases: 5. Germline CDR1 and CDR2: LGHDT and YNNKEL (reference sequence).